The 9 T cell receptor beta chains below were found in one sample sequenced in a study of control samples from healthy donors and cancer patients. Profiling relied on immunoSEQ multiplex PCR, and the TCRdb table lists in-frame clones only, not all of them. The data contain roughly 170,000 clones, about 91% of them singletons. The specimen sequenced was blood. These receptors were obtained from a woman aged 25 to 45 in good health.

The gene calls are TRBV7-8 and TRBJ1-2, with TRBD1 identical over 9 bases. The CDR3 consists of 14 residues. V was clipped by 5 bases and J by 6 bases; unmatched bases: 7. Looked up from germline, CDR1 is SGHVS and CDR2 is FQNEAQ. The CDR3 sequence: CASSPGTGRDGYTF. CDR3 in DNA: TGTGCCAGCAGCCCGGGGACAGGGCGAGATGGCTACACCTTC. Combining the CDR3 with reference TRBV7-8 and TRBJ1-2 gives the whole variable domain GAGVSQSPRYKVAKRGQDVALRCDPISGHVSLFWYQQALGQGPEFLTYFQNEAQLDKSGLPSDRFFAERPEGSVSTLKIQRTQQEDSAVYLCASSPGTGRDGYTFGSGTRLTVV.

The CDR3 bases are TGCGCCAGCAGCTTGGTTGCGGGTTTCGGGTACGCCGGGGAGCTGTTTTTT. Protein product: CASSLVAGFGYAGELFF. This chain uses TRBV5-1 with TRBJ2-2; TRBD2 might be the D (5 bases). The CDR3 extends over 17 amino acids. Trimming cost V 0 bases and J 6 bases, with 18 bases left between them. Germline loops: CDR1 SGHRS, CDR2 YFSETQ.

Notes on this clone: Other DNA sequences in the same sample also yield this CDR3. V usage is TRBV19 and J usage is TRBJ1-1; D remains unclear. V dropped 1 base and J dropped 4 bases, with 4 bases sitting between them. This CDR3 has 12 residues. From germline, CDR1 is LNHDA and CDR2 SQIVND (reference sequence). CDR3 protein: CASSIGVTEAFF. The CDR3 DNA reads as TGTGCCAGTAGTATAGGCGTCACTGAAGCTTTCTTT.

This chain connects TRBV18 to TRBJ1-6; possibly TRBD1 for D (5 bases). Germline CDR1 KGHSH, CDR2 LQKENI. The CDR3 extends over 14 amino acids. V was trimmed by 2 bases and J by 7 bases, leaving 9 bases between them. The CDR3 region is CASSPGRVNSPLHF. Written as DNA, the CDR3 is TGTGCCAGCTCACCAGGCAGGGTCAATTCACCCCTCCACTTT.

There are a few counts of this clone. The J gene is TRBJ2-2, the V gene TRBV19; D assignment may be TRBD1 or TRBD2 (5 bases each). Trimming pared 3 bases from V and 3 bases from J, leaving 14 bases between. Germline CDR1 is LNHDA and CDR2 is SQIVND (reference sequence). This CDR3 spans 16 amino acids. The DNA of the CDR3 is TGTGCCAGTAGTATTAGGGGACCCTCGTACACCGGGGAGCTGTTTTTT. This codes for CASSIRGPSYTGELFF.

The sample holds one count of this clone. CDR3 bases: TGCGCCAGCAGTCCTAGCGGGAGTGGAGAGACCCAGTACTTC. Encoded protein: CASSPSGSGETQYF. This chain connects TRBV5-1 to TRBJ2-5; 10 bases agree with TRBD2. With 5 bases clipped from V and 4 bases from J, the junction kept 5 bases outside the gene matches. The CDR3 has 14 residues. Per germline, CDR1 SGHRS and CDR2 YFSETQ.

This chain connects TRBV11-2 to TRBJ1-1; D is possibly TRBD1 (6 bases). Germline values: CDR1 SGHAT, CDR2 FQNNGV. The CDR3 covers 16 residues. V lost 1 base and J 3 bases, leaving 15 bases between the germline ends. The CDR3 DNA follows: TGTGCCAGCAGCTTAGGTGGGGGGGCCGGGGACACTGAAGCTTTCTTT. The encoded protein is CASSLGGGAGDTEAFF.

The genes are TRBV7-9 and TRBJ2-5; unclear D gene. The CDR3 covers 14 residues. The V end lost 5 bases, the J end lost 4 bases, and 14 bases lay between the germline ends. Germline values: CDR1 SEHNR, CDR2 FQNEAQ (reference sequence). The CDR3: CASSPRAARETQYF. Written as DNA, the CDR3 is TGTGCCAGCAGCCCCCGGGCCGCGCGAGAGACCCAGTACTTC.

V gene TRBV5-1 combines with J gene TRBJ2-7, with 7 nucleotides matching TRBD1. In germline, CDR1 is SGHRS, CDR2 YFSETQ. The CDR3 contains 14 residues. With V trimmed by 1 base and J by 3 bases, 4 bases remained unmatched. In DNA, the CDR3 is TGCGCCAGCAGCTTGACGGGACAGCTCTACGAGCAGTACGTC. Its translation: CASSLTGQLYEQYV.